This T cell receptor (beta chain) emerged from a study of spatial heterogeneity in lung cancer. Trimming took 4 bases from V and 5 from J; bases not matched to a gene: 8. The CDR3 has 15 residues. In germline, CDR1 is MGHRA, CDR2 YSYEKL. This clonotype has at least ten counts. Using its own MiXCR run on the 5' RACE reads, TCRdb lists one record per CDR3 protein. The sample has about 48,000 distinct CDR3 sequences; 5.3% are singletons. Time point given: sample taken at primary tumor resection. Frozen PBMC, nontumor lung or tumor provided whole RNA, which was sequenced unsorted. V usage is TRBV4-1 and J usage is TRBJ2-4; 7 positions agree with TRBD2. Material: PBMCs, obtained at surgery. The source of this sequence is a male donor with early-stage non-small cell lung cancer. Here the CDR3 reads CASSLQGLGQNIQYF. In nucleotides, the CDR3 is TGCGCCAGCAGCCTACAAGGACTAGGACAAAACATTCAGTACTTC.